This TCR beta chain was sequenced in a study of PD-L1 blockade in urothelial cancer. Across the whole study: Analyses used blood from 3 weeks (second dose) and 6 weeks after treatment start.

The CDR3 sequence is 13 residues long. Germline CDR1 reads SGHTA; CDR2 reads FQGNSA. The V end was cut by 2 bases, the J end by 2 bases, with 5 bases between. Some clones are missing from TCRdb's copy, which holds only in-frame ones; the method was immunoSEQ multiplex PCR. The sample consists of some 120,000 clones, roughly 91% of them appearing once. This sample's time point: peripheral blood 6 weeks after treatment start. The patients had locally advanced or metastatic urothelial carcinoma. Patients each gave 1 to 8 samples, pretreatment and on-treatment. The source of this sequence is a man aged 55 to 70 with urothelial cancer. The V call is TRBV7-2, the J call TRBJ2-3; no definite D call. The specimen was PBMCs, collected around atezolizumab (anti-PD-L1) treatment. CDR3 in amino acids: CASSLLITDTQYF. The CDR3 DNA reads TGTGCCAGCAGCTTACTAATCACAGATACGCAGTATTTT. The whole variable domain, remainder taken from reference TRBV7-2 and TRBJ2-3, is GAGVSQSPSNKVTEKGKDVELRCDPISGHTALYWYRQSLGQGLEFLIYFQGNSAPDKSGLPSDRFSAERTGGSVSTLTIQRTQQEDSAVYLCASSLLITDTQYFGPGTRLTVL.